The T cell receptor beta chain under discussion was sequenced for a study of tumor-infiltrating lymphocytes in primary liver carcinoma. Constant-region priming of about 0.5 ug total RNA yielded TCR beta cDNA. Libraries of TCR beta came from three nested multiplex PCR rounds with slightly modified ARM-PCR. In the first two PCR rounds, TRBV1-TRBV30 forward primers were paired with a C-beta reverse primer, and each round lasted nine to ten cycles. One entry per CDR3 protein, called by TCRdb with MiXCR from the multiplex PCR reads. Of approximately 210,000 distinct CDR3 sequences listed, 65% were seen once; the top ten hold about 7.1%. Blood RNA originated from unsorted whole blood, with germline DNA additionally extracted. The CDR3 has 14 residues. Germline V lookup: CDR1 WNHNN, CDR2 SYGVQD (reference sequence). In the case of this clonotype: The junction and the germline gene differ at one end; a read error may be behind it.

The sequenced sample was peripheral blood. This chain links TRBV10-1 with TRBJ2-1; 9 bases agree with TRBD2. The origin of this receptor is a woman aged 60-75 years with primary liver carcinoma and hepatitis B virus infection. CDR3 protein: CASSVLGTSTEQLF. CDR3 nucleotides: TGCGCCAGCAGTGTTTTGGGGACTAGCACCGAGCAGTTATTC.